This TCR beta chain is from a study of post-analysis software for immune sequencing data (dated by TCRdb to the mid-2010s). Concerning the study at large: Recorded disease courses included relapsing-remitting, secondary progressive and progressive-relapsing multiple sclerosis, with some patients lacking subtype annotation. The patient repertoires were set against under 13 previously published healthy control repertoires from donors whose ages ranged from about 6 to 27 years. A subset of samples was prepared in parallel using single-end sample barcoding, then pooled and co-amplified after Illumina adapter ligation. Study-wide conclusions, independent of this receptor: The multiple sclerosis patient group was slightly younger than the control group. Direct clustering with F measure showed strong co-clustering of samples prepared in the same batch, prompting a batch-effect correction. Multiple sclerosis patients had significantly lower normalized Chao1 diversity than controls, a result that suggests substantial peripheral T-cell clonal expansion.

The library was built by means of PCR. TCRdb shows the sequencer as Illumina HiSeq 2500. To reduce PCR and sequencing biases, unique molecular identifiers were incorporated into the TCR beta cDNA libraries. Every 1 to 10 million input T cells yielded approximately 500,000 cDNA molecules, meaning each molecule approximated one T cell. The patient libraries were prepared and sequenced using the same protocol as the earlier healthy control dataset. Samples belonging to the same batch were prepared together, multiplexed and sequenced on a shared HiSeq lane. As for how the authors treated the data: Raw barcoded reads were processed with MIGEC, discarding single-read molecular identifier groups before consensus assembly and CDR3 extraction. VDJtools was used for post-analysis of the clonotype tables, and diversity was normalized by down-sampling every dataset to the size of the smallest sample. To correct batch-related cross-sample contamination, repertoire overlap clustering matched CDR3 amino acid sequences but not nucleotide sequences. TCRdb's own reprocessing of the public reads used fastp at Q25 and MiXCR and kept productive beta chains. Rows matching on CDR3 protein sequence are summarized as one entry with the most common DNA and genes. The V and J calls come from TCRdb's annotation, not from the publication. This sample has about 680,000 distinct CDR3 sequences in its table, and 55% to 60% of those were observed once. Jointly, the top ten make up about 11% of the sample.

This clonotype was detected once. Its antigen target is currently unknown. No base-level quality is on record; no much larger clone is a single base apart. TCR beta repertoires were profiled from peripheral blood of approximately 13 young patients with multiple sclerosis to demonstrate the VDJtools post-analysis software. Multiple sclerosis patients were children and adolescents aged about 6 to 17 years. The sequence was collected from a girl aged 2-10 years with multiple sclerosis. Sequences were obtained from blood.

DNA sequence: TGTGCCAGCATTCCGGGTCTGACAGGGATCTATGGCTACACCTTC. Translated, it reads CASIPGLTGIYGYTF. Recombination connected TRBV7-9 to TRBJ1-2; 7 middle bases align to TRBD1. The germline V gene (reference sequence) gives CDR1 as SEHNR and CDR2 as FQNEAQ. The CDR3, cysteine through phenylalanine, is 15 amino acids long. Only the CDR3 part of the read is kept: 45 bases, read in frame from the first base. For this chain, trimming is 7 bases at the V end and 4 bases at the J end, and the number of junction bases without a gene match is 12.